A selection of T cell receptor beta chains follows, all from one sample in a study of CD8+ T cells in alopecia areata. The assay was immunoSEQ multiplex PCR, and TCRdb's table has in-frame clones only and misses some. Of about 190,000 clones in the sample, 50% to 75% were seen once. Source: CD4+ T cells sorted from blood, taken at week 0. These receptors came from a human donor with alopecia areata. Each CDR3 is given with its conserved first and last residue. The order of the fields is V gene, clone size, J gene, D gene, CDR3 DNA, CDR3 protein. A D gene is named only where the DNA matches it firmly. Size is stated for part of the rows, as once, few or many counts, or as a class when the clone is expanded.

>TRBV30|.|TRBJ1-2|TRBD1
TGTGCCTGGAGCCGGACAGGGGACTATGGCTACACCTTC
CAWSRTGDYGYTF
>TRBV4-1|.|TRBJ2-5|.
TGCGCCAGCAGCCAAGGCCCTGTCGCCTACCAAGAGACCCAGTACTTC
CASSQGPVAYQETQYF
>TRBV20-1|few|TRBJ2-1|.
TGCAGTGCTGGGAGGTCCCCTGAGCAGTTCTTC
CSAGRSPEQFF
>TRBV7-9|.|TRBJ2-7|.
TGTGCCAGCAGCTTAAGGAGCGGAGGGTCTAGGGACTACGAGCAGTACTTC
CASSLRSGGSRDYEQYF
>TRBV6-1|once|TRBJ1-1|.
TGTGCCAGCAGTTTACGGGGTGGTGAAGCTTTCTTT
CASSLRGGEAFF
>TRBV4-2|.|TRBJ2-3|.
TGTGCCAGCAGCCAAGATATGGAGAGAACAGATACGCAATATTTT
CASSQDMERTDTQYF
>TRBV14|.|TRBJ2-7|.
TGTGCCAGCAGCCAAGTGGGATACGTGCAGTACTTC
CASSQVGYVQYF
>TRBV29-1|.|TRBJ1-2|.
TGCAGCGTTGAATTCGCAAAGAGGGGAGGCTACACCTTC
CSVEFAKRGGYTF
>TRBV25-1|.|TRBJ1-3|.
TGTGCCAGCAGTGGTATCCAGGGAGGAAACACCATATATTTT
CASSGIQGGNTIYF
>TRBV11-2|.|TRBJ2-1|TRBD2
TGTGCCAGCAGCTTAGAACTAGCGGGGAGTAATGAGCAGTTCTTC
CASSLELAGSNEQFF
>TRBV7-9|.|TRBJ1-6|.
TGTGCCAGCAGCTTAGATCAGGGCCAGTCACCCCTCCACTTT
CASSLDQGQSPLHF
>TRBV4-1|.|TRBJ2-7|.
TGCGCCAGCAGCCAATTTTACCGGGGGCTAAACGAGCAGTACTTC
CASSQFYRGLNEQYF
>TRBV10-3|.|TRBJ2-1|.
TGTGCCATGTCAGGTCTAAGGGACAATGAGCAGTTCTTC
CAMSGLRDNEQFF
>TRBV27|.|TRBJ2-5|.
TGTGCCAGCAGTCCGAACCAAGAGACCCAGTACTTC
CASSPNQETQYF
>TRBV19|few|TRBJ1-5|.
TGTGCCAGTTCGGCGGGTGAGCCCCAGCATTTT
CASSAGEPQHF
>TRBV19|few|TRBJ2-2|.
TGTGCCAGTAGTATCGAGGGGGACACCGGGGAGCTGTTTTTT
CASSIEGDTGELFF
>TRBV11-2|few|TRBJ1-1|TRBD1
TGTGCCAGCAGCCCTGACAGGGGGAATGAAGCTTTCTTT
CASSPDRGNEAFF
>TRBV7-2|once|TRBJ2-5|.
TGTGCCAGCAGCCAGAGGGCCAAGGAGTACTTC
CASSQRAKEYF
>TRBV18|few|TRBJ2-5|.
TGTGCCAGCTCACCGCGGGATGCCCAGTACTTC
CASSPRDAQYF
>TRBV29-1|few|TRBJ1-2|.
TGCAGCGCCGTAGGCGGGAGGGCCTATGGCTACACCTTC
CSAVGGRAYGYTF
>TRBV2|.|TRBJ1-5|.
TGTGCCAGCAGTGAAGATGGCAGGGGTCAGCCCCAGCATTTT
CASSEDGRGQPQHF
>TRBV7-9|.|TRBJ2-7|TRBD1
TGTGCCAGCCAGGACAGGAACTACGAGCAGTACTTC
CASQDRNYEQYF
>TRBV7-2|.|TRBJ2-7|TRBD1
TGTGCCAGCAGCTTAGCGGGGACAGGCGTATCCTACGAGCAGTACTTC
CASSLAGTGVSYEQYF
>TRBV29-1|.|TRBJ2-3|TRBD2
TGCAGCGTTGTGCTAGCGGGGGGGCCGGATACGCAGTATTTT
CSVVLAGGPDTQYF
>TRBV7-8|.|TRBJ2-5|TRBD1
TGTGCCAGCAGCTCCTCGGGACAGGGATCAACCCAAGAGACCCAGTACTTC
CASSSSGQGSTQETQYF
>TRBV2|.|TRBJ1-5|.
TGTGCCAGCAGCGGGGGACTCAATCAGCCCCAGCATTTT
CASSGGLNQPQHF
>TRBV2|.|TRBJ2-7|TRBD2
TGTGCCAGCAGACCCACTAGCGGGGGGTCTAGCTCCTACGAGCAGTACTTC
CASRPTSGGSSSYEQYF
>TRBV29-1|.|TRBJ2-7|.
TGCAGCGTTGCCTGGACTCCTCCCTACGAGCAGTACTTC
CSVAWTPPYEQYF
>TRBV4-2|few|TRBJ2-7|.
TGTGCCAGCAGCCAAGAATACGGAGGCGCAGGGTACCACGAGCAGTACTTC
CASSQEYGGAGYHEQYF
>TRBV6-5|few|TRBJ2-5|TRBD1
TGTGCCAGCAGTTATCTCGGACAGGCTAAAGAGACCCAGTACTTC
CASSYLGQAKETQYF
>TRBV30|.|TRBJ1-6|.
TGTGCCTGGAGTGTTATGGGGGGGGATTCACCCCTCCACTTT
CAWSVMGGDSPLHF
>TRBV9|few|TRBJ1-5|.
TGTGCCAGCAGCGTAGGGCTGGAGGATCAGCCCCAGCATTTT
CASSVGLEDQPQHF
>TRBV6-6|.|TRBJ2-5|.
TGTGCCATTACGGCCGGGCCCTACCAAGAGACCCAGTACTTC
CAITAGPYQETQYF
>TRBV27|.|TRBJ1-6|.
TGTGCCAGCAGTTTATCGACCCCTAATTCACCCCTCCACTTT
CASSLSTPNSPLHF
>TRBV5-6|.|TRBJ1-1|.
TGTGCCAGCAGCTTCCGGGGAGAAGCTTTCTTT
CASSFRGEAFF
>TRBV29-1|.|TRBJ2-5|.
TGCAGCGGATCAAACCGGGCTCAAACCCAAGAGACCCAGTACTTC
CSGSNRAQTQETQYF
>TRBV15|.|TRBJ2-1|.
TGTGCCACCAGGATAGATGCCGGGTCCTCCTACAATGAGCAGTTCTTC
CATRIDAGSSYNEQFF
>TRBV6-6|.|TRBJ2-3|.
TGTGCCAGCAGTCCCTTAGGGGGGCAGGATACGCAGTATTTT
CASSPLGGQDTQYF
>TRBV7-2|.|TRBJ2-2|.
TGTGCCAGCAGCTTAGCGTATAGTTCATACACCGGGGAGCTGTTTTTT
CASSLAYSSYTGELFF
>TRBV20-1|.|TRBJ2-7|.
TGCAGTGCCCTTATAGAATACGAGCAGTACTTC
CSALIEYEQYF
>TRBV29-1|few|TRBJ1-2|.
TGCAGCGTTGAGAGGAGCGGGGGTGGCTACACCTTC
CSVERSGGGYTF
>TRBV5-1|few|TRBJ1-2|TRBD1
TGCGCCAGCAGCTTCAGACCCGGACAGGATCAGCATGGCTACACCTTC
CASSFRPGQDQHGYTF
>TRBV5-6|.|TRBJ2-5|TRBD1
TGTGCCAGCAGCTTGGTGGACAGGATTCAAGGGGAGACCCAGTACTTC
CASSLVDRIQGETQYF
>TRBV11-2|.|TRBJ1-4|.
TGTGCCAGCAGCACCCAGGGCAGGGGCACTAATGAAAAACTGTTTTTT
CASSTQGRGTNEKLFF
>TRBV29-1|.|TRBJ2-3|.
TGCAGCGTCGCCCCGGGCACAGATACGCAGTATTTT
CSVAPGTDTQYF
>TRBV7-2|.|TRBJ2-2|.
TGTGCCAGCAGCTGGAGCACCGGGGAGCTGTTTTTT
CASSWSTGELFF
>TRBV29-1|few|TRBJ1-5|.
TGCAGCGTTGGGCCGGGCCCGAATCAGCCCCAGCATTTT
CSVGPGPNQPQHF
>TRBV30|.|TRBJ1-1|.
TGTGCCTGGGACAGGCTTTACACTGAAGCTTTCTTT
CAWDRLYTEAFF
>TRBV19|.|TRBJ2-7|.
TGTGCCAGCGGACCGGGCCAACAGAGGACCTACGAGCAGTACTTC
CASGPGQQRTYEQYF
>TRBV11-2|.|TRBJ1-1|TRBD1
TGTGCCAGCAGCTTCAGACAGGGTTGGACTGAAGCTTTCTTT
CASSFRQGWTEAFF
>TRBV30|.|TRBJ1-6|.
TGTGCCTGGAGTGTACGGGGGGTGTACAATTCACCCCTCCACTTT
CAWSVRGVYNSPLHF
>TRBV15|few|TRBJ2-3|TRBD2
TGTGCCACCAGGAAGAGCGGGGGCGCTAGGGCAGATACGCAGTATTTT
CATRKSGGARADTQYF
>TRBV15|few|TRBJ1-5|.
TGTGCCACCAGCAGGGCGGGACACCTTGGGAATCAGCCCCAGCATTTT
CATSRAGHLGNQPQHF
>TRBV10-3|few|TRBJ2-5|.
TGTGCCATCAGTGCCCGAGGGGGACAAGAGACCCAGTACTTC
CAISARGGQETQYF
>TRBV15|.|TRBJ2-5|.
TGTGCCACCAGCAGGGTAGGAGAGACCCAGTACTTC
CATSRVGETQYF
>TRBV5-6|.|TRBJ2-3|.
TGTGCCAGCAGCTTGGCCCCAGATACGCAGTATTTT
CASSLAPDTQYF
>TRBV30|.|TRBJ1-5|.
TGTGCCTGGAGTACAGGGAGCAATCAGCCCCAGCATTTT
CAWSTGSNQPQHF